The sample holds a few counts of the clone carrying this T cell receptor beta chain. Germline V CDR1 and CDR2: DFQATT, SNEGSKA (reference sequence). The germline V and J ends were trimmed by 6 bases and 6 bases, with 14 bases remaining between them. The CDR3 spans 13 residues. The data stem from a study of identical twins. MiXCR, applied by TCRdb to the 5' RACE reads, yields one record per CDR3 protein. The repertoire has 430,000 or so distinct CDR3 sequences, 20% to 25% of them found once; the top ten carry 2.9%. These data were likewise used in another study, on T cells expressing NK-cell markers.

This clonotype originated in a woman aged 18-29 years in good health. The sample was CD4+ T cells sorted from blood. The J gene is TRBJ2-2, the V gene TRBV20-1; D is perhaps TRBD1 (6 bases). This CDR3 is CSAETGKAGELFF. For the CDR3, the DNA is TGCAGTGCCGAAACAGGGAAGGCCGGGGAGCTGTTTTTT.